This passage covers 2 T cell receptor beta chains from one sample sequenced in a study of T-cell reconstitution after alpha-beta-depleted transplantation in children. The TCRbeta library incorporated unique molecular identifiers. TCRdb passed the PCR reads through MiXCR, listing each CDR3 protein once. The sample has about 580,000 distinct CDR3 sequences, 23% seen once. The specimen was PBMCs, mostly from graft donor cells, collected 360 days after TCRalphabeta/CD19-depleted stem cell transplant. These receptors were obtained from a boy under two years old who had a stem cell transplant for acute myeloid leukemia, so the T cells may come from the graft donor.

This clonotype showed up just a few times. V is TRBV9 and J is TRBJ2-5; 9 bases agree with TRBD2. The germline V gene has CDR1 SGDLS and CDR2 YYNGEE. The length of the CDR3 is 16 residues. V lost 3 bases, J lost 5 bases, and 11 bases stayed unmatched. CDR3 nucleotide sequence: TGTGCCAGCAGCGGACGAGGAGCGGGGGGAATGGAGACCCAGTACTTC. Protein sequence: CASSGRGAGGMETQYF.

This clonotype appeared many times. The chain joins TRBV20-1 to TRBJ2-7, with 8 bases identical to TRBD1. V gave up 3 bases and J gave up 1 base; unmatched junction bases: 2. The V gene's germline CDR1 is DFQATT and CDR2 SNEGSKA (reference sequence). The CDR3 length is 13 residues. The CDR3, as DNA: TGCAGTGCTAGTGGGACAGGATCCTACGAGCAGTACTTC. It translates to CSASGTGSYEQYF.